The clone carrying this TCR beta chain occurred a few times. The junction shows a germline mismatch at one end, possibly a read error. The data were taken from a study of PD-1 blockade in classical Hodgkin lymphoma. All the patients suffered relapse after autologous stem cell transplantation, and brentuximab vedotin exposure differed. There are 12 residues in the CDR3. Germline CDR1 SGHDT, CDR2 YYEEEE. Here immunoSEQ multiplex PCR was the method, and the copy in TCRdb shows in-frame clones only, minus some. In the table there are roughly 45,000 clones, 65% to 85% of which are singletons. The sample was peripheral blood mononuclear cells (PBMCs), taken before the second cycle of nivolumab. This TCR was sampled from a human donor with classical Hodgkin lymphoma. This chain connects TRBV5-6 to TRBJ2-1; D perhaps matches TRBD2 (5 bases). This CDR3 reads CASSLGPGFGVF. For the CDR3, the DNA is TGTGCCAGCAGCTTGGGGCCCGGGTTCGGGGTCTTC.